Following are 26 T cell receptor beta chains from one sample sequenced in a study of blood T cell repertoires in COVID-19. The assay was immunoSEQ multiplex PCR, and TCRdb's table has in-frame clones only and misses some. Found here are just over 300,000 clones, about 85% of them singletons; the top ten hold approximately 2.4%. Sequencing used peripheral blood. The receptors were sampled from a man aged 18 to 29 with active or convalescent COVID-19.

V is TRBV7-8 and J is TRBJ2-1; 10 nucleotides align to TRBD1. This CDR3 is 14 amino acids long. V was pared by 7 bases and J by 6 bases, with 6 bases of the junction left unmatched. Germline CDR1 reads SGHVS; CDR2 reads FQNEAQ. The CDR3 DNA reads TGTGCCAGCACCCCCCGGACAGGGGGCAATGAGCAGTTCTTC. Translating gives CASTPRTGGNEQFF.

The rearrangement links TRBV18 to TRBJ2-5; a possible D gene is TRBD2 (5 bases). The CDR3 is made up of 14 amino acids. Germline CDR1 is KGHSH and CDR2 is LQKENI. The V gene lost 5 bases and the J gene lost 3 bases, with 13 bases spanning the gap. CDR3 in DNA: TGTGCCAGCTCAGCCGGGATTACGAAAGAGACCCAGTACTTC. Residues: CASSAGITKETQYF.

The chain uses TRBV9 and TRBJ2-1; 13 bases line up with TRBD2. CDR3 size: 17 residues. The J segment lost 7 bases and the V segment lost 0 bases, leaving 7 bases of the junction unmatched. Germline V CDR1 and CDR2: SGDLS, YYNGEE. CDR3 coding DNA: TGTGCCAGCAGCGTAGGTGGCGGACTAGCGGGGGATAATGAGCAGTTCTTC. Translating it yields CASSVGGGLAGDNEQFF.

The genes are TRBV25-1 and TRBJ1-2; D is possibly TRBD1 (5 bases). Germline lookup yields CDR1 MGHDK and CDR2 SYGVNS. The CDR3 extends over 15 amino acids. V was trimmed by 1 base and J by 8 bases, leaving 17 bases between them. The CDR3 region has the DNA TGTGCCAGCAGTGAATGGGGGACCGGGACTCAAGGCTACACCTTC. Encoded protein: CASSEWGTGTQGYTF.

J is TRBJ2-2 and V is TRBV19; 10 bases match TRBD1. This CDR3 spans 15 amino acids. CDR1 is LNHDA and CDR2 is SQIVND in the germline V gene (reference sequence). With V trimmed by 7 bases and J by 4 bases, 6 bases remained unmatched. The CDR3 is CASTAWTGGTGELFF. The DNA for the CDR3 is TGTGCCAGTACCGCCTGGACAGGGGGCACCGGGGAGCTGTTTTTT.

A word on this clone: The junction does not match germline at one end; this may be a read error. The chain uses TRBV12-5 and TRBJ1-2; D may be TRBD1 (5 bases). The germline V gene has CDR1 LGHNT and CDR2 FRNRAP. The CDR3 runs 14 residues. The DNA for the CDR3 is TGTGCTAGTGGGGGCGACAGTATTAACGATGGCTACACCTTC. It specifies CASGGDSINDGYTF.

The gene calls are TRBV19 and TRBJ2-5; TRBD1 aligns across 7 bases. This CDR3 comprises 15 residues. With 5 bases clipped from V and 5 bases from J, the junction kept 11 bases outside the gene matches. Germline assignment: CDR1 LNHDA and CDR2 SQIVND (reference sequence). CDR3 sequence reads: CASSSDRAVGETQYF. The CDR3, as DNA: TGTGCCAGTAGTTCTGACAGGGCGGTCGGGGAGACCCAGTACTTC.

The chain couples TRBV19 to TRBJ2-5; D may be TRBD2 (5 bases). From germline, CDR1 is LNHDA and CDR2 SQIVND (reference sequence). The CDR3 sequence is 13 residues long. V gave up 1 base and J gave up 2 bases, with 5 bases separating them. The CDR3 sequence is CASSIGGQETQYF. The CDR3 nucleotides are TGTGCCAGTAGTATAGGAGGGCAAGAGACCCAGTACTTC. Full variable domain (rest looked up from reference TRBV19 and TRBJ2-5): DGGITQSPKYLFRKEGQNVTLSCEQNLNHDAMYWYRQDPGQGLRLIYYSQIVNDFQKGDIAEGYSVSREKKESFPLTVTSAQKNPTAFYLCASSIGGQETQYFGPGTRLLVL.

This rearrangement joins TRBV11-2 to TRBJ2-1, with D tentatively TRBD1 (5 bases). The ends were cut back, 3 bases at V and 4 bases at J, with 13 bases in the middle. From germline, CDR1 is SGHAT and CDR2 FQNNGV. The CDR3 totals 15 residues. CDR3 sequence (DNA): TGTGCCAGCAGCTTCGCAGGACACAGATACAATGAGCAGTTCTTC. Its translation: CASSFAGHRYNEQFF.

This chain links TRBV6-5 with TRBJ1-5; D unclear. Germline V lookup: CDR1 MNHEY, CDR2 SVGAGI. V was cut by 7 bases and J by 0 bases, with 13 bases left in between. This CDR3 is built from 15 residues. The CDR3 sequence is CASIGQVNSNQPQHF. As DNA, the CDR3 is TGTGCCAGCATCGGTCAGGTGAATAGCAATCAGCCCCAGCATTTT.

The CDR3: CSVKQAHGYTEAFF. DNA of the CDR3: TGCAGCGTGAAACAGGCCCACGGGTACACTGAAGCTTTCTTT. The chain couples TRBV29-1 to TRBJ1-1; maybe TRBD1 (5 bases). V dropped 6 bases and J dropped 3 bases, with 17 bases sitting between them. Germline values: CDR1 SQVTM, CDR2 ANQGSEA. This CDR3 spans 14 amino acids. The variable domain in full, with the rest retrieved from reference TRBV29-1 and TRBJ1-1, is SAVISQKPSRDICQRGTSLTIQCQVDSQVTMMFWYRQQPGQSLTLIATANQGSEATYESGFVIDKFPISRPNLTFSTLTVSNMSPEDSSIYLCSVKQAHGYTEAFFGQGTRLTVV.

This clone was recorded only once. The chain joins TRBV27 to TRBJ2-1, with TRBD2 matching 12 bases. The CDR3 sequence is 19 residues long. The J segment lost 6 bases and the V segment lost 5 bases, leaving 17 bases of the junction unmatched. The germline gives CDR1 MNHEY, CDR2 SMNVEV (reference sequence). This CDR3 is CASSRASGRASLWINEQFF. The CDR3 DNA sequence: TGTGCCAGCAGTAGGGCTAGCGGGAGGGCCTCATTGTGGATCAATGAGCAGTTCTTC.

This sequence joins TRBV4-1 and TRBJ1-4, with 7 bases matching TRBD1. J lost 4 bases, V lost 0 bases, and 5 bases had no gene match. Germline V gene data show CDR1 as MGHRA and CDR2 as YSYEKL. This CDR3 comprises 16 residues. The CDR3 DNA sequence: TGCGCCAGCAGCCAAGATAATAGGGGGCGTAATGAAAAACTGTTTTTT. Translation gives CASSQDNRGRNEKLFF.

The chain recombines TRBV7-2 with TRBJ2-7, with D maybe TRBD1 (6 bases). The germline V gene encodes CDR1 SGHTA and CDR2 FQGNSA. V was shortened by 4 bases and J by 2 bases, with 12 bases between the two germline ends. The CDR3 is 14 amino acids. The CDR3 DNA follows: TGTGCCAGCAGCTCATACGGACAGCCCTACGAGCAGTACTTC. It codes for CASSSYGQPYEQYF. The full variable domain, in which reference TRBV7-2 and TRBJ2-7 provide the parts outside the CDR3, is GAGVSQSPSNKVTEKGKDVELRCDPISGHTALYWYRQSLGQGLEFLIYFQGNSAPDKSGLPSDRFSAERTGGSVSTLTIQRTQQEDSAVYLCASSSYGQPYEQYFGPGTRLTVT.

V gene TRBV24-1 combines with J gene TRBJ2-3; D remains unclear. Trimming shortened V by 3 bases and J by 2 bases, and 8 bases separated the two germline ends. The CDR3 extends over 14 amino acids. Germline V gene lookup returns CDR1 KGHDR and CDR2 SFDVKD. The CDR3 bases are TGTGCCACCAGTGATAATGACTCCACAGATACGCAGTATTTT. Translating it yields CATSDNDSTDTQYF.

The chain recombines TRBV7-9 with TRBJ2-2; 10 bases are shared with TRBD2. Per germline, CDR1 SEHNR and CDR2 FQNEAQ (reference sequence). The ends lost 11 bases at V and 3 bases at J; junction bases unmatched: 12. The CDR3 sequence is 16 residues long. This CDR3 reads CAHPPIAGGDTGELFF. CDR3 DNA: TGTGCCCACCCACCGATAGCGGGGGGTGACACCGGGGAGCTGTTTTTT.

The chain is built from TRBV9 and TRBJ1-6; D uncertain. The CDR3 loop spans 13 amino acids. Trimming cost V 0 bases and J 7 bases, with 5 bases left between them. Germline CDR1 and CDR2: SGDLS and YYNGEE. In nucleotides, the CDR3 is TGTGCCAGCAGCGTAGCCCCGAATTCACCCCTCCACTTT. Translated: CASSVAPNSPLHF.

The chain recombines TRBV28 with TRBJ2-3; D is unclear. The V gene's germline CDR1 is MDHEN and CDR2 SYDVKM. V was clipped by 5 bases and J by 5 bases, with 8 bases between them. This CDR3 has 12 amino acids. This chain's CDR3 is CASSRDLDTQYF. DNA for the CDR3: TGTGCCAGCAGTCGAGATTTAGATACGCAGTATTTT.

This sequence joins TRBV4-1 and TRBJ1-2; the match to TRBD1 covers 9 bases. V trimming: 0 bases; J trimming: 13 bases; junction bases outside the gene matches: 6. Germline-derived CDR1 and CDR2 are MGHRA and YSYEKL. This CDR3 spans 13 amino acids. CDR3 loop: CASSQDRDRVCTF. The CDR3 nucleotides are TGCGCCAGCAGCCAAGACCGGGACAGGGTTTGCACCTTC.

This chain joins TRBV18 and TRBJ2-1, with 8 bases aligning to TRBD1. The germline gives CDR1 KGHSH, CDR2 LQKENI. V shed 3 bases and J 9 bases; nucleotides not matched to a gene: 7. The CDR3 extends over 14 amino acids. The CDR3 is CASSPQTGGSEQFF. The CDR3 DNA sequence: TGTGCCAGCTCACCGCAAACAGGGGGAAGTGAGCAGTTCTTC.

The V call is TRBV9, the J call TRBJ1-2; D is perhaps TRBD1 (6 bases). Germline values: CDR1 SGDLS, CDR2 YYNGEE. CDR3 length: 14 amino acids. The germline V and J ends were trimmed by 4 bases and 3 bases, with 13 bases remaining between them. CDR3 sequence reads: CASSPGGGHYGYTF. DNA of the CDR3: TGTGCCAGCAGCCCCGGGGGGGGCCACTATGGCTACACCTTC.

The CDR3 DNA reads as TGTGCCAGCAGTGATGCGGACACAGATACGCAGTATTTT. This translates into CASSDADTDTQYF. This chain uses TRBV6-4 with TRBJ2-3; D uncertain. CDR3 size: 13 residues. Germline CDR1 MRHNA, CDR2 SNTAGT. The V and J ends lost 3 bases and 2 bases respectively, with 6 bases between them.

In this sample, this clone turned up a few times. The chain recombines TRBV4-2 with TRBJ1-2, with D unclear. The V end was cut by 0 bases, the J end by 4 bases, with 15 bases between. The CDR3 has 16 residues. The germline V gene has CDR1 LGHNA and CDR2 YNFKEQ. CDR3 residues: CASSQERTAAGYGYTF. Here the CDR3 DNA reads TGTGCCAGCAGCCAAGAACGAACAGCGGCGGGCTATGGCTACACCTTC.

V usage is TRBV5-6 and J usage is TRBJ2-2; the match to TRBD1 covers 7 bases. The germline V gene has CDR1 SGHDT and CDR2 YYEEEE. The CDR3 runs 15 residues. After removal of 4 bases from V and 8 bases from J, the junction contained 11 bases not matched to a gene. CDR3 protein: CASSHTTGVFGELFF. CDR3 sequence (DNA): TGTGCCAGCAGCCACACAACAGGGGTTTTTGGGGAGCTGTTTTTT.

The sample holds one count of this clone. This chain uses TRBV24-1 with TRBJ1-1; TRBD1 matches 10 bases. Trimming cost V 4 bases and J 0 bases; bases outside gene matches: 7. The CDR3 consists of 17 residues. In germline, CDR1 is KGHDR, CDR2 SFDVKD. CDR3 in amino acids: CATSDYDRGRVNTEAFF. The CDR3 DNA reads as TGTGCCACCAGTGACTACGACAGGGGGCGTGTGAACACTGAAGCTTTCTTT.

The chain links TRBV19 to TRBJ2-7; 10 bases are shared with TRBD1. The CDR3 consists of 18 residues. The V and J ends lost 5 bases and 0 bases, in that order; junction bases with no gene match: 13. From germline, CDR1 is LNHDA and CDR2 SQIVND (reference sequence). The CDR3 loop is CASSPNPRDRGGSYEQYF. CDR3 DNA sequence: TGTGCCAGTAGTCCAAACCCTCGGGACAGGGGCGGCTCCTACGAGCAGTACTTC.